A single T cell receptor beta chain is shown here with its context. Its matching antigen is unknown. Germline values: CDR1 SGHTA, CDR2 FQGNSA. V shed 1 base and J shed 4 bases, with 13 bases lying between them. This CDR3 is built from 15 residues. The record originates from a study of vaccination effects on CD4 cells after COVID-19. Pools of viral peptides were used by the ViraFEST assay to expand antigen-specific CD4+ T cells ahead of sequencing. CD4+ T cells were isolated after nine to ten days of culture. Recipients of the vaccine had no prior SARS-CoV-2 infection and negative nucleocapsid antibodies. PBMC cultures contained some 2.1 million cells per well, approximately 11 IU/ml IL-2 and around 9.4 ug/ml peptides. At days 3 and 7, half of the medium was exchanged for IL-2 medium. Some clones are missing from TCRdb's copy, which holds only in-frame ones; the method was immunoSEQ multiplex PCR. The data contain about 73,000 clones, around 79% of them singletons.

The sequenced sample was CD4+ T cells from PBMCs cultured with HCoV-NL63 spike peptides, obtained before COVID-19 vaccination. This receptor was identified in a human donor who received a COVID-19 vaccine. V usage is TRBV7-2 and J usage is TRBJ2-5; D call uncertain. The CDR3 nucleotides read TGTGCCAGCAGCTTAGTTAGACTCGGGCCAGAGACCCAGTACTTC. It encodes CASSLVRLGPETQYF.